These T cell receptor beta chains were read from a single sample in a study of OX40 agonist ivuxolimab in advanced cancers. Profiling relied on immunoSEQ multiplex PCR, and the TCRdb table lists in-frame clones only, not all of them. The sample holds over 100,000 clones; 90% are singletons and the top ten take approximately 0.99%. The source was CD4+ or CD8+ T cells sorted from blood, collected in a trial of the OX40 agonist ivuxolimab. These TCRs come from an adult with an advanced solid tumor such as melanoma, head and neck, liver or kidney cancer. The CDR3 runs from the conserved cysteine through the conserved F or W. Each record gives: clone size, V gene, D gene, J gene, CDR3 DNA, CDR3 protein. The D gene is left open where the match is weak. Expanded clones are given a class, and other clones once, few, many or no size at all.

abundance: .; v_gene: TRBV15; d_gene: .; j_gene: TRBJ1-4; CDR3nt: TGTGCCACCAGCACCGACAGAGGGATTGAAAAACTGTTTTTT; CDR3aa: CATSTDRGIEKLFF
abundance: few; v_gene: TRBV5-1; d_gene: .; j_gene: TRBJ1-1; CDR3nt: TGCGCCAGCAGCAACGGGGCTGCTGAAGCTTTCTTT; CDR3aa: CASSNGAAEAFF
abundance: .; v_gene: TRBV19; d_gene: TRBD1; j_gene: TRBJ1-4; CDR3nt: TGTGCCAGTCGAATATTAGGAACAGGGGGCGTTGAAAAACTGTTTTTT; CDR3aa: CASRILGTGGVEKLFF
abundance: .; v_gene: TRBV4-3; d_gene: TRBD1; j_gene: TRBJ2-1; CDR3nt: TGCGCCAGCAGCGGACAGGGGTCTTCCTACAATGAGCAGTTCTTC; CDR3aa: CASSGQGSSYNEQFF
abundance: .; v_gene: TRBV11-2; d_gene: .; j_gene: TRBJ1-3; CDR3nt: TGTGCCAGCAGCTTGGTGCTTTCCTCTGGAAACACCATATATTTT; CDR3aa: CASSLVLSSGNTIYF
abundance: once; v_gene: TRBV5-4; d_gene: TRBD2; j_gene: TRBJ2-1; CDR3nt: TGTGCCAGCAGCTTGATAGGAGGGGGGACTAGCGGTTACAATGAGCAGTTCTTC; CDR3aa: CASSLIGGGTSGYNEQFF
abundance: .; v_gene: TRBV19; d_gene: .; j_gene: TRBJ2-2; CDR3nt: TGTGCCAGTAGTATAGATCTCCGACAGCTAAACCGGGCCGCCGGGGAGCTGTTTTTT; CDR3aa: CASSIDLRQLNRAAGELFF
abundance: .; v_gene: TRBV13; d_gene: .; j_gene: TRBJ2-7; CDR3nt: TGTGCCAGCAGCTTAGGGACAACCGGCGAGCAGTACTTC; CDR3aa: CASSLGTTGEQYF
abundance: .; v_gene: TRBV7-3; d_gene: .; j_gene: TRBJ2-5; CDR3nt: TGTGCCAGCAGCCCCCAATGGGGGGGGCTAGAGACCCAGTACTTC; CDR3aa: CASSPQWGGLETQYF
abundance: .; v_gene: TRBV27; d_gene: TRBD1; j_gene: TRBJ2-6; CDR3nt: TGTGCCAGCAGTTTCGGTAAAAGGGGGCGGATACCTGGGGCCAACGTCCTGACTTTC; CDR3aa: CASSFGKRGRIPGANVLTF
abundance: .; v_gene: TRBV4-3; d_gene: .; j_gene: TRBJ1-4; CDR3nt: TGCGCCAGCAGCCCAGGGCCAACTAATGAAAAACTGTTTTTT; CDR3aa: CASSPGPTNEKLFF
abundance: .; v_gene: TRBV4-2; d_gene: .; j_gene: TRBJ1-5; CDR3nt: TGTGCCAGCAGCCGGGGGGAGGGTGGCGATAATCAGCCCCAGCATTTT; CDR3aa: CASSRGEGGDNQPQHF
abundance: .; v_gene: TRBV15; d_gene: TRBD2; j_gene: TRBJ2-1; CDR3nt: TGTGCCACCAGCAGAGGCAGGACTAGCGGAACCTACAATGAGCAGTTCTTC; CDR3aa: CATSRGRTSGTYNEQFF
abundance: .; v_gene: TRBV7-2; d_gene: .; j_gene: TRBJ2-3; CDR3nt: TGTGCCAGCAGCCCCACCGTGGGTATAGATACGCAGTATTTT; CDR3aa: CASSPTVGIDTQYF
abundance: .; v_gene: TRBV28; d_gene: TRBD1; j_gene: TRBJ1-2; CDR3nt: TGTGCCAGCAGATCCGACAGGGGCAAAAACTATGGCTACACCTTC; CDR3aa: CASRSDRGKNYGYTF
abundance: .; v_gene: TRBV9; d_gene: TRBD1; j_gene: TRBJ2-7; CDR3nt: TGTGCCAGCAGCGTAGGAATGGGACAGGGGGCCTACGAGCAGTACTTC; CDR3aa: CASSVGMGQGAYEQYF
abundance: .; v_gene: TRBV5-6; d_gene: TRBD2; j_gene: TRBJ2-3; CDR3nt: TGTGCCAGCAGCCCACTAGCGGGAGTTGCAGATACGCAGTATTTT; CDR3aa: CASSPLAGVADTQYF
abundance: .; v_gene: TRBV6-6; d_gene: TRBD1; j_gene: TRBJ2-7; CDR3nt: TGTGCCAGCAACCGACAGGGGGACGACGAGCAGTACTTC; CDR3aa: CASNRQGDDEQYF
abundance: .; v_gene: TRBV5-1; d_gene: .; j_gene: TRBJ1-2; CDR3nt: TGCGCCAGCAGCTTGGACCGGGACCTGAGACTCTACACCTTC; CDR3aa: CASSLDRDLRLYTF
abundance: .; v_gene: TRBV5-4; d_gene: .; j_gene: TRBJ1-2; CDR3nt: TGTGCCAGCAGCCACTTAGAAGGCTACACCTTC; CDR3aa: CASSHLEGYTF